These 9 T cell receptor beta chains were all obtained from the same sample, sequenced in a study of T cell responses to AZD1222 COVID-19 vaccine. Clones were read by immunoSEQ multiplex PCR, and TCRdb kept only the in-frame ones, dropping some. The sample has 100,000 to 150,000 clones; roughly nine tenths are singletons. The sample consisted of peripheral blood, taken on day 0 of AZD1222 vaccination. These receptor sequences come from an adult in good health.

This chain uses TRBV5-5 with TRBJ2-4; TRBD2 agrees at 13 bases. CDR3 length: 17 residues. V lost 3 bases, J lost 8 bases, and 11 bases stayed unmatched. The germline CDR1 and CDR2 sequences are SGHKS and YYEKEE (reference sequence). As DNA, the CDR3 is TGTGCCAGCAGCTGGGGACTAGCGGGGCCCAGCCGGGACATTCAGTACTTC. Its protein is CASSWGLAGPSRDIQYF. Complete variable domain (other parts from reference TRBV5-5 and TRBJ2-4): DAGVTQSPTHLIKTRGQQVTLRCSPISGHKSVSWYQQVLGQGPQFIFQYYEKEERGRGNFPDRFSARQFPNYSSELNVNALLLGDSALYLCASSWGLAGPSRDIQYFGAGTRLSVL.

V and J are TRBV3-1 (or the pseudogene TRBV3-2) and TRBJ1-5; 9 bases agree with TRBD1. Per germline, CDR1 LGHDT and CDR2 YNNKEL (reference sequence). The trim removed 1 base at V and 7 bases at J, leaving 2 bases unmatched. There are 14 residues in the CDR3. CDR3 in amino acids: CASSQGQGVQPQHF. The CDR3 nucleotides read TGTGCCAGCAGCCAAGGACAGGGGGTACAGCCCCAGCATTTT.

V is TRBV19 and J is TRBJ1-1, with TRBD1 as a possible D gene (6 bases). V was shortened by 7 bases and J by 0 bases, with 15 bases between the two germline ends. This CDR3 region has 15 residues. Germline assignment: CDR1 LNHDA and CDR2 SQIVND (reference sequence). The CDR3, as DNA: TGTGCCAGTACCCCCCGGACAGCCCTGAACACTGAAGCTTTCTTT. Its protein product is CASTPRTALNTEAFF.

This clone was counted once. V is TRBV12-5 and J is TRBJ2-7; D unresolved. V was cut by 2 bases and J by 0 bases, with 11 bases left in between. The CDR3 covers 15 residues. The germline V gene has CDR1 LGHNT and CDR2 FRNRAP. This CDR3 reads CASGLPGHSSYEQYF. The CDR3 DNA reads as TGTGCTAGTGGTTTGCCCGGGCATAGCTCCTACGAGCAGTACTTC.

In this sample, this clone turned up once. V gene TRBV3-1 (or the pseudogene TRBV3-2) combines with J gene TRBJ2-2, with D possibly matching TRBD2 (6 bases). Trimming removed 4 bases at V and 4 bases at J, with 10 bases between. The V gene's germline CDR1 is LGHDT and CDR2 YNNKEL (reference sequence). CDR3 length: 14 amino acids. CDR3 DNA: TGTGCCAGCAGCCGACCCGGGGGCACCGGGGAGCTGTTTTTT. This codes for CASSRPGGTGELFF.

The rearrangement uses TRBV25-1 and TRBJ1-2, with D possibly being TRBD1 (5 bases). The CDR3 is 16 residues long. Germline V gene sequence: CDR1 MGHDK, CDR2 SYGVNS. The germline V and J ends were trimmed by 0 bases and 8 bases, with 19 bases remaining between them. This CDR3 is CASSEYPELGVLGYTF. In DNA form, the CDR3 reads TGTGCCAGCAGTGAATATCCGGAGCTAGGGGTCCTAGGCTACACCTTC.

The chain carries TRBV7-2 and TRBJ1-1, with D tentatively TRBD1 (6 bases). This CDR3 comprises 12 residues. Germline values: CDR1 SGHTA, CDR2 FQGNSA. Trimming cost V 5 bases and J 10 bases, with 14 bases left between them. The CDR3 protein is CASSVGGVGAFF. CDR3 nucleotide sequence: TGTGCCAGCAGCGTAGGGGGGGTGGGAGCTTTCTTT.

A single count supports this clone. The chain recombines TRBV18 with TRBJ1-5; D is unclear. This CDR3 is 15 amino acids long. Trimming removed 3 bases from V and 1 base from J, with 10 bases in between. Germline CDR1 KGHSH, CDR2 LQKENI. DNA for the CDR3: TGTGCCAGCTCACCGACCCCGACGAGCAATCAGCCCCAGCATTTT. Translation gives CASSPTPTSNQPQHF.

This clone was picked up one time. The chain uses TRBV5-6 and TRBJ2-1; D possibly corresponds to TRBD2 (7 bases). Germline V gene sequence: CDR1 SGHDT, CDR2 YYEEEE. The CDR3 is 13 amino acids. The V end was cut by 6 bases, the J end by 6 bases, with 13 bases between. The CDR3, as DNA: TGTGCCAGCACCTTAGGGGGGGGCAATGAGCAGTTCTTC. It codes for CASTLGGGNEQFF.